By proportion, the clone carrying this T cell receptor beta chain is medium-sized (0.01 to 0.1%). The antigen is not known. These data are taken from a study of immune heterogeneity within non-small cell lung tumors. Study-wide findings and caveats: Each patient's tumor sites shared recurring identical dominant CDR3 beta clonotypes, and individual sites also carried their own high-frequency clones.

As template, the study used bulk tumor genomic DNA at roughly 600 ng per sample. Several spatially distant biopsies were obtained per primary tumor intraoperatively. Patients went through curative surgery, and their non-small cell lung cancer was untreated and newly diagnosed. Amplification of TCR beta CDR3 was performed by multiplex PCR with 32 V and 13 J primers. TCRdb processed the multiplex PCR reads anew with MiXCR; each CDR3 protein has one entry. The sample has about 1,900 distinct CDR3 sequences, around a fifth seen once. Per the germline V gene, CDR1 is SGHVS and CDR2 is FQNEAQ. V gave up 7 bases and J gave up 10 bases; unmatched junction bases: 8. This CDR3 spans 13 amino acids.

The V call is TRBV7-8, the J call TRBJ2-2, with TRBD1 matching over 8 bases. The sequence came from a woman aged 45-60 years with non-small cell lung cancer. Sequencing used lung tumor tissue. CDR3 nucleotides: TGTGCCAGCAAGGGGCAGGGGGCCTCGGAGCTGTTTTTT. Protein: CASKGQGASELFF.